This T cell receptor (beta chain) was sequenced for a study of CD8 T cells in Susac syndrome. Reverse transcription of about 0.5 to 1 ug RNA was performed with random hexamers. With immunoSEQ multiplex PCR, TCR beta CDR3 was amplified across 54 Vbeta and 13 Jbeta. TCRdb fed the immunoSEQ multiplex PCR reads into MiXCR, producing one record per CDR3 protein. The top ten hold 0.11% of the sample, which has 250,000 to 350,000 distinct CDR3 sequences, around 84% seen once. High-throughput TCR beta sequencing covered peripheral CD8+ and CD4+ T cells. TEMRA cells were enriched by FACS, while CD8+ and CD4+ T cells were obtained through a negative isolation that was performed magnetically. This CDR3 has 16 residues. Germline lookup yields CDR1 SEHNR and CDR2 FQNEAQ (reference sequence). With V trimmed by 5 bases and J by 1 base, 11 bases remained unmatched. This clonotype was seen only once.

Specimen: CD8+ T cells from PBMCs. The origin of this receptor is a human donor with multiple sclerosis. The chain combines TRBV7-9 with TRBJ2-7; 7 bases are shared with TRBD1. The CDR3, as DNA: TGTGCCAGCAGCCTAACGGACAGGACGGTTTCCTACGAGCAGTACTTC. Translated, it gives CASSLTDRTVSYEQYF.